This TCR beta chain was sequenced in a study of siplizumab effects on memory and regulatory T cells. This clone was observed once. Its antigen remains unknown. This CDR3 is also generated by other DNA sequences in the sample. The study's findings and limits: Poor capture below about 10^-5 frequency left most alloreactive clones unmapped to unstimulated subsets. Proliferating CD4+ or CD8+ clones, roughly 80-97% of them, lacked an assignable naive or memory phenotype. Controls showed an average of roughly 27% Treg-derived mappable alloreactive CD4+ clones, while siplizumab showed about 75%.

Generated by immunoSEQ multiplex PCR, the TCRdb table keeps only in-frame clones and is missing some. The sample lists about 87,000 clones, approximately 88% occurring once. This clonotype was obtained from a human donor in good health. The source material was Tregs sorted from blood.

The CDR3 is CASSKDRVSYEQYF. DNA of the CDR3: TGTGCCAGCAGCAAGGACAGGGTGTCCTACGAGCAGTACTTC. The chain employs TRBV7-2 and TRBJ2-7; 8 bases align to TRBD1. Trimming removed 5 bases from V and 1 base from J; junction bases left unmatched: 4. Germline V gene lookup returns CDR1 SGHTA and CDR2 FQGNSA. CDR3 size: 14 residues. The full variable domain, its missing parts supplied by reference TRBV7-2 and TRBJ2-7, is GAGVSQSPSNKVTEKGKDVELRCDPISGHTALYWYRQSLGQGLEFLIYFQGNSAPDKSGLPSDRFSAERTGGSVSTLTIQRTQQEDSAVYLCASSKDRVSYEQYFGPGTRLTVT.